Sequencing of this TCR beta chain was carried out in a study of CD8+ T cells in alopecia areata. This clone was recorded once. In each case, RNA was isolated and then reverse transcribed into cDNA as the sequencing template. TCRdb's table, derived via immunoSEQ multiplex PCR, lists solely in-frame clones and lacks some. The table lists over 95,000 clones, roughly 64% of them singletons. As to treatment: oral pan-JAK inhibitor, 5-10 mg twice daily. The germline V and J ends were trimmed by 6 bases and 2 bases, with 11 bases remaining between them. Germline assignment: CDR1 MGHRA and CDR2 YSYEKL. This CDR3 has 13 amino acids.

Sequences were derived from CD8+ T cells sorted from blood, sampled at week 4, from a patient treated with tofacitinib. This receptor was taken from a human donor with alopecia areata. This chain joins TRBV4-1 and TRBJ2-7; D unresolved. CDR3 amino acids: CASSLQNAYEQYF. In DNA form, the CDR3 reads TGCGCCAGCAGTTTACAGAATGCCTACGAGCAGTACTTC.